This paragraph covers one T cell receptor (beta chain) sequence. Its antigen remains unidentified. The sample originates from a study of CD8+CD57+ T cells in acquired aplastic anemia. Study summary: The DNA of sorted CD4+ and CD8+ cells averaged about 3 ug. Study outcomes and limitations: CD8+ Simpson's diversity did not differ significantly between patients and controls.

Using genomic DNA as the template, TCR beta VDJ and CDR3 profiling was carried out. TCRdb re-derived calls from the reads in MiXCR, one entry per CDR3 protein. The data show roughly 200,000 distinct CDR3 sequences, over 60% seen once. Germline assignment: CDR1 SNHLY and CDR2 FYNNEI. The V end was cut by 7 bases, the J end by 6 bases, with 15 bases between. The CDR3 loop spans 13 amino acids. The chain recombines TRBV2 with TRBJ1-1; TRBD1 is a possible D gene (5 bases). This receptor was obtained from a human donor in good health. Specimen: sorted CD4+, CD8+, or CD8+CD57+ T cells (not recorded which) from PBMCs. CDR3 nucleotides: TGTGCCAGCATAGGGGTGCGGCGTGCTGAAGCTTTCTTT. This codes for CASIGVRRAEAFF.